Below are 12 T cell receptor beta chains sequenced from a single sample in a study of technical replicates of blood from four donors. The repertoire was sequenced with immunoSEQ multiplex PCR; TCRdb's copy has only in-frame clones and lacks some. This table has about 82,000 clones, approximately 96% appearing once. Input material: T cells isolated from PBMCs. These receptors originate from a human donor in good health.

The CDR3 bases are TGTGCCTGGAGGCGCGACCAGGGGGCGCGAACTGAAGCTTTCTTT. This sequence encodes CAWRRDQGARTEAFF. V gene TRBV30 combines with J gene TRBJ1-1, with 8 positions matching TRBD1. V lost 3 bases and J lost 5; bases outside the gene matches: 11. This CDR3 has 15 residues. Germline V gene data show CDR1 as GTSNPN and CDR2 as SVGIG (reference sequence). The full variable domain, completed using reference TRBV30 and TRBJ1-1, is SQTIHQWPATLVQPVGSPLSLECTVEGTSNPNLYWYRQAAGRGLQLLFYSVGIGQISSEVPQNLSASRPQDRQFILSSKKLLLSDSGFYLCAWRRDQGARTEAFFGQGTRLTVV.

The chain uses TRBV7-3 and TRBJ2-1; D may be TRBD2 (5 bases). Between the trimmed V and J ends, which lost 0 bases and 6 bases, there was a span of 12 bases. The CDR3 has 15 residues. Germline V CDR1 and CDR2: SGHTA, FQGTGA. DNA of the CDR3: TGTGCCAGCAGCTTAACGCGGGCCCAGTCCAATGAGCAGTTCTTC. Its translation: CASSLTRAQSNEQFF.

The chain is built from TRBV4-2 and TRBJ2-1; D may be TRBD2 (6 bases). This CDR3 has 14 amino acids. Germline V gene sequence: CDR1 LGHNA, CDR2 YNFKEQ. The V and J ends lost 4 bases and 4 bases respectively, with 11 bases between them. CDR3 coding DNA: TGTGCCAGCAGCCTAAGGGACTTTTACAATGAGCAGTTCTTC. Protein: CASSLRDFYNEQFF.

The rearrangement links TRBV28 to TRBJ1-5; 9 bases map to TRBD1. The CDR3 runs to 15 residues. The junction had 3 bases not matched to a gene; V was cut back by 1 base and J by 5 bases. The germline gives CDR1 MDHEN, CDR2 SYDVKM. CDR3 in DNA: TGTGCCAGCAGTTTATCGGGACAGGGTGATCAGCCCCAGCATTTT. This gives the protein CASSLSGQGDQPQHF.

The CDR3 DNA reads as TGCGCCAGCAGCTCACCGGGACAGGGCCTAATAACTGAAGCTTTCTTT. It codes for CASSSPGQGLITEAFF. The chain links TRBV5-1 to TRBJ1-1; TRBD1 agrees at 9 bases. Germline loops: CDR1 SGHRS, CDR2 YFSETQ. Trimming at V came to 3 bases and at J to 5 bases, leaving 11 bases not matched to a gene. The CDR3 extends over 16 amino acids.

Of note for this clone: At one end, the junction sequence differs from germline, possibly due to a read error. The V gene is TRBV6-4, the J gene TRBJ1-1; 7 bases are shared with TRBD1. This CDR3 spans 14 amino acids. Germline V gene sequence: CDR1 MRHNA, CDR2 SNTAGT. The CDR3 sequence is CASSYSTGYAEAFF. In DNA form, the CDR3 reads TGTGCCAGCAGTTACTCGACAGGGTACGCTGAAGCTTTCTTT.

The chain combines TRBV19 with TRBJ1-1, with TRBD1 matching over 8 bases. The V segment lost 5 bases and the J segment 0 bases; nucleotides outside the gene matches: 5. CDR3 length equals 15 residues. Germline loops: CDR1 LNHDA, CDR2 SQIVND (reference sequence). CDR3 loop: CASSWGDRMNTEAFF. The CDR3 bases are TGTGCCAGTAGTTGGGGGGACAGGATGAACACTGAAGCTTTCTTT.

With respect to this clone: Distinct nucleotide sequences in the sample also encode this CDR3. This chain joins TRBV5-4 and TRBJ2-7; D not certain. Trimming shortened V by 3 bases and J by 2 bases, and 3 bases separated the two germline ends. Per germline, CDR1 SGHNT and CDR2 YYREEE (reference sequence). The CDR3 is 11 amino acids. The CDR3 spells CASSSAYEQYF. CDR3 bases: TGTGCCAGCAGCTCGGCCTACGAGCAGTACTTC.

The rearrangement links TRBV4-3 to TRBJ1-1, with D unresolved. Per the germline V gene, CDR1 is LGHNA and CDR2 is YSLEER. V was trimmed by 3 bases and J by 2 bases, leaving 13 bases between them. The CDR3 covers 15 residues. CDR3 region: CASSQEQAFNTEAFF. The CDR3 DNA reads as TGCGCCAGCAGCCAGGAACAAGCGTTTAACACTGAAGCTTTCTTT.

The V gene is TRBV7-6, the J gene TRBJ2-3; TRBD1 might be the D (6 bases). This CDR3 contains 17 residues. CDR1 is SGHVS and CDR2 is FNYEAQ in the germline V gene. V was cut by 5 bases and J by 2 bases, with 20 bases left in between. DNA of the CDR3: TGTGCCAGCAGCAACCCCTCTACGGGACAAATCACAGATACGCAGTATTTT. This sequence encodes CASSNPSTGQITDTQYF.

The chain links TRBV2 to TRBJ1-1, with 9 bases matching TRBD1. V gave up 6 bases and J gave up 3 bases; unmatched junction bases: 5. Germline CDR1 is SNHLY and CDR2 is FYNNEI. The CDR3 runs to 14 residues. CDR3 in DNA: TGTGCCAGCAGCGGTAGGGACAGGGACACTGAAGCTTTCTTT. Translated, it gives CASSGRDRDTEAFF.

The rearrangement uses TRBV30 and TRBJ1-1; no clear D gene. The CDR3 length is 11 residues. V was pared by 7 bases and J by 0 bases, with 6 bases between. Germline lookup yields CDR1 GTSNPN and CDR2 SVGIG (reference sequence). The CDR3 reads CAYTVNTEAFF. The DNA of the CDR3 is TGTGCCTACACAGTGAACACTGAAGCTTTCTTT.